This entry lists 15 T cell receptor beta chains sequenced from one sample in a study of cytomegalovirus exposure and HLA in healthy donors. PCR amplification relied on 60 Vbeta primers (plus 13 Jbeta primers). Generated by immunoSEQ multiplex PCR, the TCRdb table keeps only in-frame clones and is missing some. This sample carries a few hundred thousand clones, about 89% of them seen once, and the ten largest clones take 0.95% to 1.1%. The material sequenced was PBMCs. The receptors derive from a woman under 30 in good health and CMV-seronegative.

This clone appeared a single time. This chain connects TRBV9 to TRBJ1-1, with 9 bases fitting TRBD1. The CDR3 spans 15 residues. V gave up 2 bases and J gave up 4 bases; unmatched junction bases: 6. Per germline, CDR1 SGDLS and CDR2 YYNGEE. CDR3 nucleotide sequence: TGTGCCAGCAGCGTCTATGGACAGGGGTCCACTGAAGCTTTCTTT. Encoded protein: CASSVYGQGSTEAFF.

The V call is TRBV11-2, the J call TRBJ2-7; 7 nucleotides match TRBD1. Germline CDR1 and CDR2: SGHAT and FQNNGV. The CDR3 is 15 amino acids. J gave up 2 bases and V 7 bases, and 11 bases lay outside the gene matches. The CDR3 region is CASTPNRGHTYEQYF. CDR3 sequence (DNA): TGTGCCAGCACCCCTAATAGGGGGCATACCTACGAGCAGTACTTC.

To note about this clone: Its ends do not fully match the called genes, so a read error is possible. Within the sample, other DNA sequences also encode this same CDR3. V and J are TRBV11-3 and TRBJ2-7, with a tentative D call TRBD2 (5 bases). The CDR3 covers 18 residues. Germline lookup yields CDR1 SGHNT and CDR2 YENEEA. The CDR3 DNA reads TGTGCCAGTAGCTTAGGTTTGATATTTCGGGGTGCCCCCTACGAGCAGTACTTC. Encoded protein: CASSLGLIFRGAPYEQYF.

This clone appeared a single time. The chain joins TRBV5-1 to TRBJ2-7; 11 nucleotides align to TRBD1. Looked up from germline, CDR1 is SGHRS and CDR2 is YFSETQ. The CDR3 totals 14 residues. J gave up 5 bases and V 5 bases, and 6 bases lay outside the gene matches. The CDR3 DNA sequence: TGCGCCAGCAGAACCGGGACAGGGGGTGACGAGCAGTACTTC. Translation gives CASRTGTGGDEQYF.

The genes are TRBV2 and TRBJ2-2; D gene unclear. Looked up from germline, CDR1 is SNHLY and CDR2 is FYNNEI. CDR3 length: 14 amino acids. V was trimmed by 6 bases and J by 3 bases, leaving 11 bases between them. CDR3 nucleotides: TGTGCCAGCAGGGCCCTAGTTGACACCGGGGAGCTGTTTTTT. Translation gives CASRALVDTGELFF.

The V gene is TRBV7-8, the J gene TRBJ2-5, with TRBD1 identical over 9 bases. CDR3 length: 15 residues. The germline gives CDR1 SGHVS, CDR2 FQNEAQ. J gave up 5 bases and V 1 base, and 5 bases lay outside the gene matches. The CDR3 DNA follows: TGTGCCAGCAGCTTAGAGGGACAGGGTAGGGAGACCCAGTACTTC. This translates into CASSLEGQGRETQYF.

The chain combines TRBV6-1 with TRBJ1-4; unclear D gene. The CDR3 covers 13 residues. Germline CDR1 and CDR2: MNHNS and SASEGT. Trimming took 7 bases from V and 0 from J, leaving 6 bases between them. The chain's CDR3 is CASILSTNEKLFF. DNA of the CDR3: TGTGCCAGCATACTCTCAACTAATGAAAAACTGTTTTTT.

The chain uses TRBV7-2 and TRBJ2-7, with D unclear. V gave up 5 bases and J gave up 1 base, with 12 bases separating them. Germline V gene sequence: CDR1 SGHTA, CDR2 FQGNSA. This CDR3 is built from 14 residues. For the CDR3, the DNA is TGTGCCAGCAGCCCATCTGGGCTGTCCTACGAGCAGTACTTC. This translates into CASSPSGLSYEQYF. Based on the CDR3 plus reference TRBV7-2 and TRBJ2-7, the full variable domain is GAGVSQSPSNKVTEKGKDVELRCDPISGHTALYWYRQSLGQGLEFLIYFQGNSAPDKSGLPSDRFSAERTGGSVSTLTIQRTQQEDSAVYLCASSPSGLSYEQYFGPGTRLTVT.

This clone was detected once. This rearrangement joins TRBV7-9 to TRBJ2-3; 11 nucleotides match TRBD2. This CDR3 is built from 16 residues. J lost 0 bases, V lost 3 bases, and 2 bases had no gene match. The germline V gene has CDR1 SEHNR and CDR2 FQNEAQ (reference sequence). The CDR3 is CASSFLAGGSTDTQYF. The CDR3, as DNA: TGTGCCAGCAGCTTCTTAGCGGGGGGGAGCACAGATACGCAGTATTTT.

The chain joins TRBV2 to TRBJ2-7; no firm D call. Germline V gives CDR1 SNHLY, CDR2 FYNNEI. This CDR3 spans 16 amino acids. V was shortened by 4 bases and J by 0 bases, with 16 bases between the two germline ends. The CDR3 nucleotides read TGTGCCAGCAGTGCATTATTGCTACGCGGCTCCTACGAGCAGTACTTC. Translating it yields CASSALLLRGSYEQYF. Combining the CDR3 with reference TRBV2 and TRBJ2-7 gives the whole variable domain EPEVTQTPSHQVTQMGQEVILRCVPISNHLYFYWYRQILGQKVEFLVSFYNNEISEKSEIFDDQFSVERPDGSNFTLKIRSTKLEDSAMYFCASSALLLRGSYEQYFGPGTRLTVT.

The gene calls are TRBV2 and TRBJ2-7, with D possibly being TRBD2 (6 bases). The CDR3 covers 13 residues. The V gene lost 6 bases and the J gene lost 2 bases, with 11 bases spanning the gap. Germline V lookup: CDR1 SNHLY, CDR2 FYNNEI. The CDR3: CASSGGLTYEQYF. DNA of the CDR3: TGTGCCAGCAGCGGGGGACTGACCTACGAGCAGTACTTC.

J is TRBJ2-7 and V is TRBV5-6; TRBD1 matches 8 bases. Germline CDR1 SGHDT, CDR2 YYEEEE. The CDR3 has 13 residues. V shed 7 bases, J shed 7 bases, and the junction held 10 bases outside the gene matches. The CDR3 loop reads CASSRTGLREQYF. The CDR3 nucleotides read TGTGCCAGCTCCCGGACAGGGCTTCGGGAGCAGTACTTC.

The chain carries TRBV27 and TRBJ2-7, with 12 bases identical to TRBD2. The CDR3 totals 16 residues. Germline trimming cut 4 bases from V and 3 bases from J; bases unmatched to any gene: 7. In germline, CDR1 is MNHEY, CDR2 SMNVEV (reference sequence). CDR3 sequence (DNA): TGTGCCAGCAGTTCAGCTAGCGGGGGGGCATACTACGAGCAGTACTTC. As protein: CASSSASGGAYYEQYF.

The chain has TRBV9 and TRBJ2-2; weak D call: TRBD1 (6 bases). CDR3 length: 16 amino acids. V lost 3 bases to trimming and J lost 0 bases, with 12 bases between them. Germline-derived CDR1 and CDR2 are SGDLS and YYNGEE. CDR3 sequence (DNA): TGTGCCAGCAGCGCCCCGGGACACACGAACACCGGGGAGCTGTTTTTT. Its translation is CASSAPGHTNTGELFF.

This chain joins TRBV7-2 and TRBJ2-2; 11 bases fit TRBD2. V shed 0 bases and J 0 bases; nucleotides not matched to a gene: 12. Germline-derived CDR1 and CDR2 are SGHTA and FQGNSA. The CDR3 sequence is 21 residues long. The CDR3 bases are TGTGCCAGCAGCTTAGCGTGGACTAGCGGGCGTCTGGATACGAACACCGGGGAGCTGTTTTTT. This encodes CASSLAWTSGRLDTNTGELFF. Looking up the rest from reference TRBV7-2 and TRBJ2-2 gives the full variable domain: GAGVSQSPSNKVTEKGKDVELRCDPISGHTALYWYRQSLGQGLEFLIYFQGNSAPDKSGLPSDRFSAERTGGSVSTLTIQRTQQEDSAVYLCASSLAWTSGRLDTNTGELFFGEGSRLTVL.